This T cell receptor beta chain derives from a study of control samples from healthy donors and cancer patients (dated by TCRdb to 2019 to 2021). V is pruned by 4 bases and J by 7 bases, leaving 5 bases of the junction without a gene match. As encoded in the germline V gene, CDR1 is LGHNA while CDR2 is YSLEER. The CDR3 runs 14 residues from the cysteine to the phenylalanine. Just the 42-base CDR3 DNA is kept, in frame starting at base 1. Libraries were built with the immunoSEQ multiplex PCR assay. TCRdb mirrors the immuneACCESS table, restricted to in-frame sequences. Some clones are absent from its copies; in checked studies, under half trace to an unresolved V gene, and the reason for the others is unknown. This sample lists fewer than 95,000 clones; 70% to 90% were detected once. The ten largest clones add up to 2.1% of the sample. The table lists this clone with a count of one. This receptor's antigen is unknown. No base quality values were provided; no much bigger clone lies one nucleotide off.

The chain is encoded by TRBV4-3 joined to TRBJ2-1, with 9 bases in between that match TRBD2. The sequencing sample was made of blood. The clonotype originates from a woman between 40 and 50 years old in good health. The CDR3 reads CASSRRAGGNEQFF. The DNA reads as follows: TGCGCCAGCAGCCGACGAGCGGGGGGTAATGAGCAGTTCTTC.